This T cell receptor beta chain appears in the sequencing data of a study of human versus mouse CDR3 diversity and MHC coevolution. On the study more broadly: Reportedly, immunoSEQ detects one in 200,000 T cells with minimized PCR bias.

Concerning this clone itself: As yet, its antigen is unknown.

Profiling relied on immunoSEQ multiplex PCR, and the TCRdb table lists in-frame clones only, not all of them. The sample records about 83,000 clones, roughly 92% being singletons. Losses at the gene ends were 4 bases for V and 4 bases for J; bases not matched to a gene: 5. The CDR3 runs to 14 residues. From germline, CDR1 is SGHNT and CDR2 YYREEE (reference sequence). Study-wide points: Most of the three human donors had the lowest clonal inequality.

Naive CD4 T cells, CD45RO-negative and CD62L-positive, were flow-sorted from PBMCs. The source of this sequence is a person between 25 and 75 years old in good health. The chain couples TRBV5-4 to TRBJ2-3; TRBD2 aligns across 8 bases. The specimen was naive CD4+ T cells from blood. Subset meaning: CD45RO-negative CD62L-positive naive CD4 T cells. The CDR3 sequence: CASSGREAADTQYF. The CDR3 DNA sequence: TGTGCCAGCAGCGGGCGGGAGGCCGCAGATACGCAGTATTTT.